What follows describes a single T cell receptor (beta chain). The sample holds a few counts of this clonotype. The antigen it binds to is not known. No per-base quality is available; no much larger clone lies one base away. Sequencing relied on an Illumina HiSeq 1500. TCRdb reanalyzed the raw reads on its own, using fastp at Q25 for trimming and MiXCR for clone calling, and kept in-frame beta chains. For every CDR3 protein sequence, its rows merge into one entry that carries the most common genes and DNA. The table for this sample lists a few hundred thousand distinct CDR3 sequences; 30% to 40% of them were counted only once. Of the sample, about a sixth is held by the ten largest clones. This specimen belongs to a study of T cell repertoires in cytomegalovirus infection (dated by TCRdb to the late 2010s). In terms of the full investigation: The peptide stimulations were aimed at well-studied HLA-B-restricted epitopes as well as recently identified HLA-C-restricted CMV epitopes, whose presentation resists viral immunomodulation. The HLA type of each donor mattered for the analysis, because public TCR beta signatures pointed to carriage of CMV infection along with the matching HLA type. Study-wide conclusions, independent of this receptor: In the ex vivo response, HLA-C-restricted CMV-specific TCR beta clonotypes were dominant, and in two of eight donors the single most frequent clonotype came from this HLA-C-restricted group. In both this cohort and an independent roughly 350-donor cohort, the cumulative frequency of public TCR beta family members distinguished carriers of CMV infection plus the relevant HLA type.

Explained via the paper, the treatment or condition label denotes: in vitro stimulation with specific CMV peptide epitopes to enrich CMV-specific T cells. The sequence was obtained from a human donor in good health (CMV status not recorded). Some clones in this sample may be carry-over from other donors' samples. The material sequenced was cultured PBMCs, taken from culture after CMV antigen stimulation.

The DNA is as follows: TGTGCCAGCTCACCCATGACGTACACTGAAGCTTTCTTT. Its amino acids are CASSPMTYTEAFF. Here the chain combines TRBV18 and TRBJ1-1; the D gene assignment is ambiguous. Measured from the cysteine to the phenylalanine, the CDR3 is 13 residues long. The entry retains the CDR3 DNA only, 39 bases that are in frame from base 1. The germline ends are 8 bases apart after V is trimmed by 3 bases and J by 3 bases. CDR1 and CDR2 are read off the germline V gene as KGHSH and LQKENI.